These T cell receptor beta chains were read from a single sample in a study of early T cells in non-severe SARS-CoV-2 infection. From the 5' RACE reads, TCRdb called clonotypes with MiXCR, one entry per CDR3 protein. Found here are roughly 50,000 distinct CDR3 sequences, roughly 8% of them singletons; the top ten hold about 4.2%. The specimen was whole blood. These receptors were taken from an adult who was a healthcare worker with PCR-confirmed SARS-CoV-2 infection or an uninfected control (not recorded which). CDR3s include the opening cysteine and the closing phenylalanine or tryptophan. The D gene is left open where the match is weak. Clone size is given for some rows only: seen once, a few or many times, or a class if the clone is expanded.

size: many; V: TRBV6-1; D: NA; J: TRBJ1-6; DNA: TGTGCCAGCAGTCAACCATGGACTGATTCACCCCTCCACTTT; CDR3: CASSQPWTDSPLHF
size: NA; V: TRBV20-1; D: NA; J: TRBJ1-2; DNA: TGCAGTGCTGCAGGACCGCAAAAGGGCTATGGCTACACCTTC; CDR3: CSAAGPQKGYGYTF
size: NA; V: TRBV29-1; D: NA; J: TRBJ2-7; DNA: TGCAGCGTTGAGGGTCCTCGTGCCTACGAGCAGTACTTC; CDR3: CSVEGPRAYEQYF
size: few; V: TRBV11-2; D: TRBD1; J: TRBJ2-1; DNA: TGTGCCAGCAGCTCGATCACCGGGACAGGGGGCGTAGTCCGAGAGCAGTTCTTC; CDR3: CASSSITGTGGVVREQFF
size: many; V: TRBV20-1; D: NA; J: TRBJ2-1; DNA: TGCAGTGCTAGAGATCAGCGTTCCTACAATGAGCAGTTCTTC; CDR3: CSARDQRSYNEQFF
size: many; V: TRBV5-5; D: TRBD1; J: TRBJ1-2; DNA: TGTGCCAGCAGCCGGGACAGGGAGGCTGGCTACACCTTC; CDR3: CASSRDREAGYTF
size: many; V: TRBV11-2; D: NA; J: TRBJ2-3; DNA: TGTGCCAGCAGCGTTCGGGCAGGATACACAGATACGCAGTATTTT; CDR3: CASSVRAGYTDTQYF
size: few; V: TRBV3-1; D: NA; J: TRBJ2-7; DNA: TGTGCCAGCAGCCAGGGACGGTCCTACGAGCAGTACTTC; CDR3: CASSQGRSYEQYF
size: few; V: TRBV5-1; D: TRBD1; J: TRBJ2-3; DNA: TGCGCCAGCAGCTCGGGACAGGGCAAAACAGATACGCAGTATTTT; CDR3: CASSSGQGKTDTQYF
size: many; V: TRBV4-1; D: NA; J: TRBJ2-2; DNA: TGCGCCAGCAAAAAGTCCGGGGCAAACACCGGGGAGCTGTTTTTT; CDR3: CASKKSGANTGELFF
size: NA; V: TRBV12-3/TRBV12-4; D: NA; J: TRBJ2-3; DNA: TGTGCCAGCAGCGGAGTTAGTGCGGGCCTTGGCACAGATACGCAGTATTTT; CDR3: CASSGVSAGLGTDTQYF
size: NA; V: TRBV30; D: NA; J: TRBJ1-5; DNA: TGTGCCTGGAGCCTCGGGGACGCTCAGCCCCAGCATTTT; CDR3: CAWSLGDAQPQHF
size: NA; V: TRBV7-9; D: TRBD2; J: TRBJ2-1; DNA: TGTGCCAGCCGTGCCGGACTAGCGGTCAATGAGCAGTTCTTC; CDR3: CASRAGLAVNEQFF
size: few; V: TRBV6-5; D: NA; J: TRBJ2-2; DNA: TGTGCCAGCAGCCGGGGAGCGAACACCGGGGAGCTGTTTTTT; CDR3: CASSRGANTGELFF
size: many; V: TRBV11-2; D: NA; J: TRBJ2-3; DNA: TGTGCCAGCAGCTTTAGGGGACGTCCCACAGATACGCAGTATTTT; CDR3: CASSFRGRPTDTQYF
size: few; V: TRBV4-1; D: NA; J: TRBJ1-2; DNA: TGCGCCAGCAGCCATTCGGCCCGAGAGACCAAAACAGCTAACTATGGCTACACCTTC; CDR3: CASSHSARETKTANYGYTF
size: many; V: TRBV10-3; D: NA; J: TRBJ1-1; DNA: TGTGCCATCAGTGAGCCTGGACAGCCGAGAGCTTTCTTT; CDR3: CAISEPGQPRAFF
size: NA; V: TRBV3-1; D: NA; J: TRBJ2-1; DNA: TGTGCCAGCAAGGGAGCGGGTACCAACAATGAGCAGTTCTTC; CDR3: CASKGAGTNNEQFF
size: NA; V: TRBV7-6; D: TRBD1; J: TRBJ1-2; DNA: TGTGCCAGCAGCCAGGGACAGAGAGAAGGCTACACCTTC; CDR3: CASSQGQREGYTF
size: few; V: TRBV27; D: NA; J: TRBJ1-6; DNA: TGTGCCAGCAGTTTAGCAGGGTGGGATTCACCCCTCCACTTT; CDR3: CASSLAGWDSPLHF
size: NA; V: TRBV7-2; D: TRBD2; J: TRBJ2-3; DNA: TGTGCCAGCAGCCGGACTAGCGATGGAGATACGCAGTATTTT; CDR3: CASSRTSDGDTQYF
size: many; V: TRBV29-1; D: NA; J: TRBJ1-1; DNA: TGCAGCGTTGAAGAATATCAAAACATGAACACTGAAGCTTTCTTT; CDR3: CSVEEYQNMNTEAFF
size: NA; V: TRBV10-2; D: TRBD1; J: TRBJ2-3; DNA: TGCGCCAGCAGTAAACGGACAGGTGGTACGCAGTATTTT; CDR3: CASSKRTGGTQYF
size: few; V: TRBV7-8; D: TRBD2; J: TRBJ2-7; DNA: TGTGCCAGCAGCTTAGCGCCGGGAGGGACCTACGAGCAGTACTTC; CDR3: CASSLAPGGTYEQYF
size: NA; V: TRBV3-1; D: NA; J: TRBJ2-7; DNA: TGTGCCAGCAGCCAAGGTTGGAGGTACGAGCAGTACTTC; CDR3: CASSQGWRYEQYF
size: NA; V: TRBV20-1; D: NA; J: TRBJ2-3; DNA: TGCAGTGCTAGAGAAATACCGGGTGGGGCAGATACGCAGTATTTT; CDR3: CSAREIPGGADTQYF
size: many; V: TRBV20-1; D: NA; J: TRBJ1-3; DNA: TGCAGTGCTAGAGAGGGGGCAAGAGGAAACACCATATATTTT; CDR3: CSAREGARGNTIYF
size: few; V: TRBV6-5; D: NA; J: TRBJ1-2; DNA: TGTGCCAGCAGCCCCCAGGGGAGCGGCTACACCTTC; CDR3: CASSPQGSGYTF
size: NA; V: TRBV6-6; D: TRBD2; J: TRBJ2-1; DNA: TGTGCCAGCAGTTTCGGGGGGACCTACAATGAGCAGTTCTTC; CDR3: CASSFGGTYNEQFF
size: few; V: TRBV5-4; D: NA; J: TRBJ1-6; DNA: TGTGCCAGCAGTGTGCAGGGAATCCTCTCACCCCTCCACTTT; CDR3: CASSVQGILSPLHF
size: few; V: TRBV7-2; D: TRBD1; J: TRBJ2-2; DNA: TGTGCCAGCAGCTCGGACAGGGGCCTTTCGGGGACCGGGGAGCTGTTTTTT; CDR3: CASSSDRGLSGTGELFF
size: NA; V: TRBV6-2/TRBV6-3; D: NA; J: TRBJ2-2; DNA: TGTGCCAGCGGAAACACCGGGGAGCTGTTTTTT; CDR3: CASGNTGELFF
size: NA; V: TRBV5-1; D: TRBD2; J: TRBJ2-3; DNA: TGCGCCAGCAGCTTGGAGGGACTAGCGGGGGATTCGCAGTATTTT; CDR3: CASSLEGLAGDSQYF
size: NA; V: TRBV18; D: NA; J: TRBJ2-3; DNA: TGTGCCAGCTCACGCGAAACCACAGATACGCAGTATTTT; CDR3: CASSRETTDTQYF
size: many; V: TRBV19; D: TRBD1; J: TRBJ2-6; DNA: TGTGCCAGTACCATGGGGACAGGGCTCTCTGGGGCCAACGTCCTGACTTTC; CDR3: CASTMGTGLSGANVLTF
size: many; V: TRBV11-2; D: TRBD2; J: TRBJ2-3; DNA: TGTGCCAGCAGCTTAGCCAGCGGGAGTGATACGCAGTATTTT; CDR3: CASSLASGSDTQYF
size: NA; V: TRBV7-8; D: NA; J: TRBJ2-4; DNA: TGTGCCAGCAGCCCGTCTCGGACTAGGGGGAAGGGGAACATTCAGTACTTC; CDR3: CASSPSRTRGKGNIQYF
size: NA; V: TRBV4-1; D: NA; J: TRBJ2-5; DNA: TGCGCCAGCAGCCAAACCGGGACACCGTACCAAGAGACCCAGTACTTC; CDR3: CASSQTGTPYQETQYF
size: NA; V: TRBV28; D: NA; J: TRBJ1-2; DNA: TGTGCCAGCAGATTGGATCCAGCCTATGGCTACACCTTC; CDR3: CASRLDPAYGYTF
size: few; V: TRBV19; D: TRBD1; J: TRBJ1-2; DNA: TGTGCCAGTAGTGCGGAACAGGGGGCATTCTATGGCTACACCTTC; CDR3: CASSAEQGAFYGYTF
size: few; V: TRBV5-6; D: TRBD2; J: TRBJ2-1; DNA: TGTGCCAGCAGCTCACCCCCGACTAGCGGGGCCTATGAGCAGTTCTTC; CDR3: CASSSPPTSGAYEQFF
size: NA; V: TRBV12-3/TRBV12-4; D: NA; J: TRBJ2-1; DNA: TGTGCCAGCAGTACGACCCGGGGCTACAATGAGCAGTTCTTC; CDR3: CASSTTRGYNEQFF
size: few; V: TRBV6-5; D: TRBD2; J: TRBJ2-2; DNA: TGTGCCAGCAGTTGGGAAAGTCCTAGCGGTAACACCGGGGAGCTGTTTTTT; CDR3: CASSWESPSGNTGELFF
size: NA; V: TRBV29-1; D: NA; J: TRBJ2-5; DNA: TGCAGCGTTGTGACACGCCAAGAGACCCAGTACTTC; CDR3: CSVVTRQETQYF
size: few; V: TRBV18; D: NA; J: TRBJ2-3; DNA: TGTGCCAGCTCACCTCCGGGTAAGCTCGGAGATACGCAGTATTTT; CDR3: CASSPPGKLGDTQYF
size: few; V: TRBV10-3; D: NA; J: TRBJ1-5; DNA: TGTGCCATCAGTACAGGGAACAATCAGCCCCAGCATTTT; CDR3: CAISTGNNQPQHF
size: NA; V: TRBV4-1; D: NA; J: TRBJ1-1; DNA: TGCGCCAGCAGCCAAGGGTACAGGACAGCCGAAGCTTTCTTT; CDR3: CASSQGYRTAEAFF
size: few; V: TRBV5-1; D: NA; J: TRBJ2-1; DNA: TGCGCCAGCAGCTTGGTGAGGGGTGAGCAGTTCTTC; CDR3: CASSLVRGEQFF
size: NA; V: TRBV5-1; D: NA; J: TRBJ2-3; DNA: TGCGCCAGCAGCTTTTCAGCGCGGGGAGATACGCAGTATTTT; CDR3: CASSFSARGDTQYF
size: medium-sized; V: TRBV30; D: NA; J: TRBJ1-1; DNA: TGTGCCTGGCGGACGGGGAACACTGAAGCTTTCTTT; CDR3: CAWRTGNTEAFF
size: NA; V: TRBV20-1; D: NA; J: TRBJ1-1; DNA: TGCAGTGCTAGAGCTCCGATAAACACTGAAGCTTTCTTT; CDR3: CSARAPINTEAFF
size: NA; V: TRBV5-1; D: NA; J: TRBJ2-1; DNA: TGCGCCAGCAGCTTGGTGGCACACTCGTCTGGTGAGCAGTTCTTC; CDR3: CASSLVAHSSGEQFF
size: NA; V: TRBV28; D: NA; J: TRBJ2-3; DNA: TGTGCCAGCATGCACCGCAGACGGGCCACCCCAGGAACAGATACGCAGTATTTT; CDR3: CASMHRRRATPGTDTQYF